The rows below give T cell receptor beta chains drawn from one sample of a study of human T cells and chemical hapten exposure. One entry per CDR3 protein, called by TCRdb with MiXCR from the RACE reads. This repertoire shows 180,000 or so distinct CDR3 sequences, about 14% found once; its top ten account for about 1.7%. The specimen comprised whole blood, sampled in connection with sensitization to the hapten diphenylcyclopropenone (DPC). The source of these receptors is a woman aged 30 to 39 with alopecia areata. Some clones in this sample may be carry-over from other donors' samples. The CDR3 runs from the conserved cysteine through the conserved F or W. A D gene is named only where the DNA matches it firmly. Size is stated for part of the rows, as once, few or many counts, or as a class when the clone is expanded.

D gene,V gene,clone size,J gene,CDR3 DNA,CDR3 protein
TRBD1,TRBV7-2,NA,TRBJ2-3,TGTGCCAGCAGCTCCACAGGGGGTGCAGATACGCAGTATTTT,CASSSTGGADTQYF
NA,TRBV29-1,few,TRBJ2-5,TGCAGCGTTGAGTGGGAGGAGGGCTTCGAGACCCAGTACTTC,CSVEWEEGFETQYF
TRBD1,TRBV18,few,TRBJ2-3,TGTGCCAGCTCACCAAGGACAGGGATGCAGGATACGCAGTATTTT,CASSPRTGMQDTQYF
TRBD1,TRBV13,NA,TRBJ2-7,TGTGCCAGCAGCTTTTTTGGACAGGGCTCCTACGAGCAGTACTTC,CASSFFGQGSYEQYF
NA,TRBV6-5,NA,TRBJ1-1,TGTGCCAGCAGGTCGATTCGATCCAACACTGAAGCTTTCTTT,CASRSIRSNTEAFF
TRBD2,TRBV27,few,TRBJ2-2,TGTGCCAGCAGTTTTCGCTGGGGAGGGCACACTGCCACCGGGGAGCTGTTTTTT,CASSFRWGGHTATGELFF
TRBD2,TRBV27,NA,TRBJ2-7,TGTGCCAGCAGTTTCAGCGGGGGCTTGTACGAGCAGTACTTC,CASSFSGGLYEQYF
NA,TRBV5-1,once,TRBJ2-1,TGCGCCAGCAGCTTGAGGCAGGAAAGCTACAATGAGCAGTTCTTC,CASSLRQESYNEQFF
TRBD1,TRBV6-2/TRBV6-3,few,TRBJ1-2,TGTGCCAGCAGTGATGCAGGGGGCCGAGGGTATGGCTACACCTTC,CASSDAGGRGYGYTF
NA,TRBV7-9,few,TRBJ1-3,TGTGCCAGCAGCTCTGGGGCAGGAAACACCATATATTTT,CASSSGAGNTIYF
NA,TRBV4-2,NA,TRBJ2-7,TGTGCCAGCAGCCAAGATCCGTCGGGACCCTCCTACGAGCAGTACTTC,CASSQDPSGPSYEQYF
TRBD2,TRBV18,few,TRBJ2-1,TGTGCCAGCTCACCACCGGGACTAGCGGGGAAAGGCAATGAGCAGTTCTTC,CASSPPGLAGKGNEQFF
NA,TRBV18,few,TRBJ1-3,TGTGCCAGCTCACCGCCCGGGAGTCCCGGAAACACCATATATTTT,CASSPPGSPGNTIYF
NA,TRBV6-6,NA,TRBJ2-7,TGTGCCAGCAGTTACACAACCTACGAGCAGTACTTC,CASSYTTYEQYF
NA,TRBV19,few,TRBJ2-7,TGTGCCAGTAGTATAGGGGGCGACGAGCAGTACTTC,CASSIGGDEQYF
TRBD1,TRBV29-1,NA,TRBJ1-1,TGCAGCGCAGGACAGGGCTACACTGAAGCTTTCTTT,CSAGQGYTEAFF
TRBD1,TRBV12-3/TRBV12-4,few,TRBJ2-5,TGTGCCACCGGCCACGGACAGGGGAAGACCCAGTACTTC,CATGHGQGKTQYF
NA,TRBV5-1,few,TRBJ1-1,TGCGCCAGCAGCGCGATTACTAACGAGGACACTGAAGCTTTCTTT,CASSAITNEDTEAFF
NA,TRBV7-9,NA,TRBJ1-2,TGTGCCAGCAGCTTCACAGAGGACTATGGCTACACCTTC,CASSFTEDYGYTF
NA,TRBV11-2,few,TRBJ1-6,TGTGCCAGCAGCTCGGGGACGGCCGGATGGAATTCACCCCTCCACTTT,CASSSGTAGWNSPLHF
NA,TRBV7-9,few,TRBJ1-2,TGTGCCAGCAGCCCACCCGGGACGGACTATGGCTACACCTTC,CASSPPGTDYGYTF
NA,TRBV20-1,many,TRBJ2-3,TGCAGTGCTATGAGTAGGTCGGCGTATTTT,CSAMSRSAYF
NA,TRBV29-1,many,TRBJ1-2,TGCAGCGTCACCGGGACAACCCGCTATGGCTACACCTTC,CSVTGTTRYGYTF
NA,TRBV7-2,few,TRBJ1-6,TGTGCCAGCAGCTTAGACTGGGATTCACCCCTCCACTTT,CASSLDWDSPLHF
NA,TRBV7-8,few,TRBJ1-1,TGTGCCAGCAGCCTCAGCAGCAAGCACACTGAAGCTTTCTTT,CASSLSSKHTEAFF
NA,TRBV11-3,NA,TRBJ1-1,TGTGCCAGCTCAGGGAGAGGGACTGAAGCTTTCTTT,CASSGRGTEAFF